The rows below give T cell receptor beta chains drawn from one sample of a study of neurological immune-mediated disorders. TCRdb reprocessed the 5' RACE reads with MiXCR, giving one entry per CDR3 protein. The sample lists about 74,000 distinct CDR3 sequences, around 5.5% occurring once. Sequencing was carried out using PBMCs. The receptor source for this set is a man between 18 and 35 years old with multiple sclerosis. CDR3s include the opening cysteine and the closing phenylalanine or tryptophan. D genes are given only for firm matches. The size entry is marked missing in some rows and otherwise reads once, few, many or a size class.

d_gene: TRBD1
j_gene: TRBJ1-5
abundance: many
v_gene: TRBV5-1
CDR3nt: TGCGCCAGCAGCCTGGGGACAGGGGGCAATCAGCCCCAGCATTTT
CDR3aa: CASSLGTGGNQPQHF

d_gene: .
j_gene: TRBJ1-2
abundance: .
v_gene: TRBV18
CDR3nt: TGTGCCAGCTCTTCGGGAAAGGGCTATGGCTACACCTTC
CDR3aa: CASSSGKGYGYTF

d_gene: TRBD1
j_gene: TRBJ2-7
abundance: .
v_gene: TRBV5-8
CDR3nt: TGTGCCAGCAGCTTATGGACAGGAAACTCCTACGAGCAGTACTTC
CDR3aa: CASSLWTGNSYEQYF

d_gene: TRBD2
j_gene: TRBJ2-3
abundance: many
v_gene: TRBV7-2
CDR3nt: TGTGCCAGCAGCTCCGGGACTACTTCTGTTGATACGCAGTATTTT
CDR3aa: CASSSGTTSVDTQYF

d_gene: TRBD1
j_gene: TRBJ2-2
abundance: few
v_gene: TRBV27
CDR3nt: TGTGCCAGCAGTGGGGACAGTTGGACCGGGGAGCTGTTTTTT
CDR3aa: CASSGDSWTGELFF

d_gene: .
j_gene: TRBJ1-5
abundance: many
v_gene: TRBV20-1
CDR3nt: TGCAGTGCTAGAGTGGGGGAGAATCAGCCCCAGCATTTT
CDR3aa: CSARVGENQPQHF

d_gene: .
j_gene: TRBJ1-3
abundance: many
v_gene: TRBV4-3
CDR3nt: TGCGCCAGCAGCCAAGCGACCCAAAGCGGGAACACCATATATTTT
CDR3aa: CASSQATQSGNTIYF

d_gene: .
j_gene: TRBJ2-1
abundance: many
v_gene: TRBV7-6
CDR3nt: TGTGCCAGCAGCTTAGACGGGGGTGAGCAGTTCTTC
CDR3aa: CASSLDGGEQFF

d_gene: TRBD2
j_gene: TRBJ2-3
abundance: many
v_gene: TRBV20-1
CDR3nt: TGCAGTGCTAGAGTCCTTAGCGGGGACCCAGATACGCAGTATTTT
CDR3aa: CSARVLSGDPDTQYF

d_gene: .
j_gene: TRBJ1-1
abundance: .
v_gene: TRBV5-1
CDR3nt: TGCGCCATCAGCCCTGGACTCCCGAACACTGAAGCTTTCTTT
CDR3aa: CAISPGLPNTEAFF

d_gene: .
j_gene: TRBJ2-1
abundance: many
v_gene: TRBV5-1
CDR3nt: TGCGCCAGCAGCTTGGGCACCGGGCGGCAGTTCTTC
CDR3aa: CASSLGTGRQFF

d_gene: TRBD1
j_gene: TRBJ2-4
abundance: .
v_gene: TRBV27
CDR3nt: TGTGCCAGCAGTCCCGGCTGGGGACAGCAAGCCAAAAACATTCAGTACTTC
CDR3aa: CASSPGWGQQAKNIQYF

d_gene: TRBD1
j_gene: TRBJ1-1
abundance: many
v_gene: TRBV20-1
CDR3nt: TGCAGTGCTCTGGGGACAGAATATTTGAACACTGAAGCTTTCTTT
CDR3aa: CSALGTEYLNTEAFF

d_gene: .
j_gene: TRBJ2-7
abundance: many
v_gene: TRBV3-1
CDR3nt: TGTGCCAGCAGCTCGCTCGCCGGGAAGGACTACGAGCAGTACTTC
CDR3aa: CASSSLAGKDYEQYF

d_gene: TRBD1
j_gene: TRBJ1-2
abundance: many
v_gene: TRBV29-1
CDR3nt: TGCAGCGTTTCCGGGACAGGGGACGGCTACACCTTC
CDR3aa: CSVSGTGDGYTF

d_gene: TRBD1
j_gene: TRBJ1-6
abundance: few
v_gene: TRBV20-1
CDR3nt: TGCAGTGCTAGGTTACAGGGGGTGAATATTTCACCCCTCCACTTT
CDR3aa: CSARLQGVNISPLHF

d_gene: TRBD2
j_gene: TRBJ2-1
abundance: many
v_gene: TRBV6-2/TRBV6-3
CDR3nt: TGTGCCAGCAGTTATGGCGGGAGGGCGGCTGAGCAGTTCTTC
CDR3aa: CASSYGGRAAEQFF

d_gene: .
j_gene: TRBJ2-7
abundance: few
v_gene: TRBV5-1
CDR3nt: TGCGCCAGCAGTGCCGAATGGGAATATCCCTACGAGCAGTACTTC
CDR3aa: CASSAEWEYPYEQYF

d_gene: .
j_gene: TRBJ2-3
abundance: .
v_gene: TRBV5-1
CDR3nt: TGCGCCAGCAGCTTGGACCAGAGGAGCACAGATACGCAGTATTTT
CDR3aa: CASSLDQRSTDTQYF

d_gene: .
j_gene: TRBJ2-7
abundance: many
v_gene: TRBV5-1
CDR3nt: TGCGCCAGCAGCTACTGGACGGCGACCTACGAGCAGTACTTC
CDR3aa: CASSYWTATYEQYF

d_gene: .
j_gene: TRBJ1-6
abundance: .
v_gene: TRBV6-1
CDR3nt: TGTGCCAGCAGTGGGGCCAGGGGTTGGAATTCACCCCTCAACTTT
CDR3aa: CASSGARGWNSPLNF

d_gene: TRBD1
j_gene: TRBJ1-5
abundance: few
v_gene: TRBV20-1
CDR3nt: TGCAGTGCTGGGGGGACAGGGGGCTGGCAGCCCCAGAATTTT
CDR3aa: CSAGGTGGWQPQNF

d_gene: TRBD1
j_gene: TRBJ2-7
abundance: many
v_gene: TRBV29-1
CDR3nt: TGCAGCGTTGAAACGGGACAGGTAAACTCCTACGAGCAGTACTTC
CDR3aa: CSVETGQVNSYEQYF

d_gene: .
j_gene: TRBJ2-2
abundance: many
v_gene: TRBV5-1
CDR3nt: TGCGCCAGCAGCATACTACAGGAGCTGTTTTTT
CDR3aa: CASSILQELFF

d_gene: .
j_gene: TRBJ2-7
abundance: many
v_gene: TRBV5-1
CDR3nt: TGCGCCAGCAGCTTGTCGGGGGCCTCCTACGAGCAGTACTTC
CDR3aa: CASSLSGASYEQYF

d_gene: TRBD2
j_gene: TRBJ2-2
abundance: many
v_gene: TRBV7-7
CDR3nt: TGTGCTAGCAGCTGGAGCGGGAGCGGGGACGGGGAGCTGTTTTTT
CDR3aa: CASSWSGSGDGELFF

d_gene: TRBD1
j_gene: TRBJ1-1
abundance: many
v_gene: TRBV20-1
CDR3nt: TGCAGTGCTAGGGAAGGGACAGTCAACACTGAAGCTTTCTTT
CDR3aa: CSAREGTVNTEAFF

d_gene: .
j_gene: TRBJ2-1
abundance: many
v_gene: TRBV13
CDR3nt: TGTGCCAGCAGCCCCACTGGGTATTACAATGAGCAGTTCTTC
CDR3aa: CASSPTGYYNEQFF

d_gene: .
j_gene: TRBJ2-1
abundance: many
v_gene: TRBV20-1
CDR3nt: TGCAGTGCTAGAGATAACAGCAATGAGCAGTTCTTC
CDR3aa: CSARDNSNEQFF

d_gene: .
j_gene: TRBJ2-7
abundance: few
v_gene: TRBV7-9
CDR3nt: TGTGCCAGCAGCTTAGCGGCTTCCGATAAAGGCTTC
CDR3aa: CASSLAASDKGF

d_gene: .
j_gene: TRBJ1-1
abundance: many
v_gene: TRBV20-1
CDR3nt: TGCAGTGCTATAGACTCAGGTTTTTATACTGAAGCTTTCTTT
CDR3aa: CSAIDSGFYTEAFF

d_gene: TRBD2
j_gene: TRBJ2-1
abundance: many
v_gene: TRBV7-2
CDR3nt: TGTGCCAGCAGCTCAAGCGGGGGGCGGTACAATGAGCAGTTCTTC
CDR3aa: CASSSSGGRYNEQFF

d_gene: TRBD1
j_gene: TRBJ1-2
abundance: many
v_gene: TRBV5-5
CDR3nt: TGTGCCAGCAGCTTGGCCCGGGACAGGGTCTATGGCTACACCTTC
CDR3aa: CASSLARDRVYGYTF

d_gene: .
j_gene: TRBJ2-3
abundance: .
v_gene: TRBV5-1
CDR3nt: TGCGCCAGCAGCGCGGACAGTATCACAGATACGCAGTATTTT
CDR3aa: CASSADSITDTQYF

d_gene: TRBD2
j_gene: TRBJ2-1
abundance: many
v_gene: TRBV5-1
CDR3nt: TGCGCCAGCAGCCTTACTAGCGGGGGGGCCAGTGAGCAGTTCTTC
CDR3aa: CASSLTSGGASEQFF

d_gene: .
j_gene: TRBJ2-5
abundance: few
v_gene: TRBV6-6
CDR3nt: TGTGCCAGCATGGGGGTTCAAGAGACCCAGTACTTC
CDR3aa: CASMGVQETQYF

d_gene: .
j_gene: TRBJ2-2
abundance: many
v_gene: TRBV5-1
CDR3nt: TGCGCCAGCAGCTCCCCCAATAAGACAGGTCACAACACCGGGGAGCTGTTTTTT
CDR3aa: CASSSPNKTGHNTGELFF

d_gene: .
j_gene: TRBJ1-1
abundance: .
v_gene: TRBV19
CDR3nt: TGTGCCAGTAGTATAGCCCCCCGGGGGACTGAAGCTTTCTTT
CDR3aa: CASSIAPRGTEAFF

d_gene: .
j_gene: TRBJ1-1
abundance: many
v_gene: TRBV12-3/TRBV12-4
CDR3nt: TGTGCCAGCAGTGCCGGGGGTGGTAGGAACACTGAAGCTTTCTTT
CDR3aa: CASSAGGGRNTEAFF

d_gene: .
j_gene: TRBJ1-1
abundance: many
v_gene: TRBV29-1
CDR3nt: TGCAGCGCCGGGGGCAGGGGACTCTCGAACACTGAAGCTTTCTTT
CDR3aa: CSAGGRGLSNTEAFF

d_gene: .
j_gene: TRBJ2-2
abundance: many
v_gene: TRBV7-3
CDR3nt: TGTGCCAGCAGCTTAAATGCGGGGCCCCACACCGGGGAGCTGTTTTTT
CDR3aa: CASSLNAGPHTGELFF

d_gene: TRBD1
j_gene: TRBJ1-4
abundance: many
v_gene: TRBV20-1
CDR3nt: TGCAGTGCTAGTCCCGGGACAGGGTTTCGTAATGAAAAACTGTTTTTT
CDR3aa: CSASPGTGFRNEKLFF

d_gene: .
j_gene: TRBJ2-4
abundance: .
v_gene: TRBV15
CDR3nt: TGTGCCACCAGCAGAGCCGCGAGGCGGGGACAAACGAAAATTCAGTACTTC
CDR3aa: CATSRAARRGQTKIQYF

d_gene: TRBD1
j_gene: TRBJ1-2
abundance: many
v_gene: TRBV3-1
CDR3nt: TGTGCCAGCAGCCCCGGACAGGGGGGCTATGGCTACACCTTC
CDR3aa: CASSPGQGGYGYTF

d_gene: TRBD2
j_gene: TRBJ2-7
abundance: many
v_gene: TRBV20-1
CDR3nt: TGCAGTGCTAGAGATCCCCAAGCGGGGGTCTCCTACGAGCAGTACTTC
CDR3aa: CSARDPQAGVSYEQYF

d_gene: TRBD2
j_gene: TRBJ2-1
abundance: many
v_gene: TRBV2
CDR3nt: TGTGCCACTTGTAGCGGGGATGAGCAGTTCTTC
CDR3aa: CATCSGDEQFF

d_gene: .
j_gene: TRBJ2-7
abundance: few
v_gene: TRBV18
CDR3nt: TGTGCCAGCTCACCCCCAAGGGTGGGGACCTACGAGCAGTACTTC
CDR3aa: CASSPPRVGTYEQYF

d_gene: .
j_gene: TRBJ2-7
abundance: many
v_gene: TRBV5-5
CDR3nt: TGTGCCAGCGAGGGGATCCGAGGGAACGGGTACGAGCAGTACTTC
CDR3aa: CASEGIRGNGYEQYF

d_gene: TRBD1
j_gene: TRBJ1-3
abundance: many
v_gene: TRBV20-1
CDR3nt: TGCAGTGCTTCGGGACAGGAGAGAAACACCATATATTTT
CDR3aa: CSASGQERNTIYF

d_gene: TRBD2
j_gene: TRBJ2-2
abundance: many
v_gene: TRBV5-1
CDR3nt: TGCGCCAGCAGCCTCCTAGCGGGGGCCCGCACCGGGGAGCTGTTTTTT
CDR3aa: CASSLLAGARTGELFF

d_gene: TRBD2
j_gene: TRBJ2-4
abundance: .
v_gene: TRBV5-1
CDR3nt: TGCGCCAGCAGCACGGGACTAGCGGAAGCCAAAAAAATTCAGTACTTC
CDR3aa: CASSTGLAEAKKIQYF

d_gene: .
j_gene: TRBJ1-2
abundance: many
v_gene: TRBV27
CDR3nt: TGTGCCAGCAGTCCTCAGGGCCCCTCCTATGGCTACACCTTC
CDR3aa: CASSPQGPSYGYTF